The 7 T cell receptor beta chains reported below all come from one sample, sequenced in a study of T-cell memory formation after mild COVID-19. TCRdb itself ran the 5' RACE reads through MiXCR, one entry per CDR3 protein. Here the sample spans 280,000 or so distinct CDR3 sequences, about a sixth being singletons. Sequenced sample: PBMCs or a T cell subset sorted from them (not recorded which). The receptor source for this set is a man aged 18 to 30 who had mild COVID-19 (a few samples of this study predate the infection). Cell type and time point are not known.

The rearrangement links TRBV9 to TRBJ2-3; D remains unclear. CDR3 length: 13 amino acids. Germline CDR1 is SGDLS and CDR2 is YYNGEE. The V gene lost 3 bases and the J gene lost 2 bases, with 7 bases spanning the gap. The CDR3 spells CASSGESTDTQYF. CDR3 DNA sequence: TGTGCCAGCAGCGGCGAGTCCACAGATACGCAGTATTTT.

This clonotype was found a few times. The chain recombines TRBV28 with TRBJ2-5, with 7 bases that match TRBD2. Germline CDR1 reads MDHEN; CDR2 reads SYDVKM. The CDR3 consists of 13 residues. V shed 6 bases, J shed 5 bases, and the junction held 6 bases outside the gene matches. In DNA, the CDR3 is TGTGCCAGCAGGAAGGGAGGGGCCGAGACCCAGTACTTC. Translated: CASRKGGAETQYF.

The sample holds many counts of this clonotype. The rearrangement links TRBV7-6 to TRBJ2-1; 10 positions match TRBD2. The CDR3 is 16 residues long. Germline loops: CDR1 SGHVS, CDR2 FNYEAQ. Trimming took 1 base from V and 6 from J; bases not matched to a gene: 6. Here the CDR3 reads CASSLVAGGRRNEQFF. The CDR3 nucleotides read TGTGCCAGCAGCTTAGTAGCGGGGGGCCGTCGCAATGAGCAGTTCTTC. Looking up the rest from reference TRBV7-6 and TRBJ2-1 gives the full variable domain: GAGVSQSPRYKVTKRGQDVALRCDPISGHVSLYWYRQALGQGPEFLTYFNYEAQQDKSGLPNDRFSAERPEGSISTLTIQRTEQRDSAMYRCASSLVAGGRRNEQFFGPGTRLTVL.

The rearrangement uses TRBV4-3 and TRBJ1-1; the D is unclear. Trimming took 6 bases from V and 9 from J, leaving 17 bases between them. Germline loops: CDR1 LGHNA, CDR2 YSLEER. The CDR3 has 13 amino acids. The chain's CDR3 is CASSLIIRQKAFF. In DNA, the CDR3 is TGCGCCAGCAGTCTCATAATCCGACAAAAAGCTTTCTTT.

This clonotype appeared a few times. The chain has TRBV15 and TRBJ2-2, with unresolved D. The germline V gene has CDR1 LNHNV and CDR2 YYDKDF (reference sequence). The CDR3 runs to 14 residues. V was cut by 6 bases and J by 5 bases, with 13 bases left in between. The CDR3: CATRRTLLTGELFF. The CDR3 coding sequence is TGTGCCACCAGGCGGACCCTTTTAACCGGGGAGCTGTTTTTT.

The rearrangement links TRBV2 to TRBJ1-2; TRBD1 is a possible D gene (6 bases). The CDR3 is made up of 12 amino acids. In germline, CDR1 is SNHLY, CDR2 FYNNEI. V lost 1 base to trimming and J lost 8 bases, with 8 bases between them. In DNA form, the CDR3 reads TGTGCCAGCAGTGAAGTCGACAGGGGCTACACCTTC. This encodes CASSEVDRGYTF.

CDR3 DNA sequence: TGTGCCAGCAGCTCCCAGAGGACTAGGGCGAACACAGATACGCAGTATTTT. Its translation is CASSSQRTRANTDTQYF. This chain uses TRBV7-9 with TRBJ2-3; 7 bases are shared with TRBD2. The CDR3 is 17 residues long. Trimming cost V 4 bases and J 2 bases; bases outside gene matches: 12. The germline CDR1 and CDR2 sequences are SEHNR and FQNEAQ (reference sequence). The full variable domain, completed using reference TRBV7-9 and TRBJ2-3, is DTGVSQNPRHKITKRGQNVTFRCDPISEHNRLYWYRQTLGQGPEFLTYFQNEAQLEKSRLLSDRFSAERPKGSFSTLEIQRTEQGDSAMYLCASSSQRTRANTDTQYFGPGTRLTVL.